Shown below are 10 T cell receptor beta chains from a single sample sequenced in a study of OX40 agonist ivuxolimab in advanced cancers. TCRdb's table, derived via immunoSEQ multiplex PCR, lists solely in-frame clones and lacks some. The top ten hold roughly 2.5% of the sample, which has 50,000 or so clones, 75% to 85% seen once. This specimen was CD4+ or CD8+ T cells sorted from blood, taken in a trial of the OX40 agonist ivuxolimab. Every receptor here comes from an adult with an advanced solid tumor such as melanoma, head and neck, liver or kidney cancer.

V usage is TRBV11-1 and J usage is TRBJ2-5; a weak D match, TRBD2 (5 bases). The germline V gene has CDR1 SGHAT and CDR2 FQDESV (reference sequence). V was clipped by 0 bases and J by 2 bases, with 10 bases between them. CDR3 length equals 15 residues. The CDR3 region has the DNA TGTGCCAGCAGCTTAGCCTTCGGGAATCAAGAGACCCAGTACTTC. Protein sequence: CASSLAFGNQETQYF.

A few counts support this clone. The V gene is TRBV6-5, the J gene TRBJ2-7; 10 bases agree with TRBD2. V shed 6 bases, J shed 8 bases, and the junction held 4 bases outside the gene matches. Per the germline V gene, CDR1 is MNHEY and CDR2 is SVGAGI. This CDR3 has 12 residues. The CDR3 DNA follows: TGTGCCAGCAGAACGACTAGCGGGCAGCAGTACTTC. Protein: CASRTTSGQQYF.

The chain recombines TRBV5-1 with TRBJ2-3; D is ambiguous. Per germline, CDR1 SGHRS and CDR2 YFSETQ. V lost 0 bases and J lost 4, with 6 bases in between. The CDR3 length is 13 residues. CDR3 residues: CASSLGAPDTQYF. The DNA of the CDR3 is TGCGCCAGCAGCTTGGGGGCCCCAGATACGCAGTATTTT.

This clone was found a few times. V and J are TRBV6-4 and TRBJ2-2; TRBD1 is a possible D gene (5 bases). The V end was cut by 0 bases, the J end by 5 bases, with 7 bases between. Germline CDR1 reads MRHNA; CDR2 reads SNTAGT. The CDR3 is 14 amino acids. CDR3 DNA: TGTGCCAGCAGTGACTCCAGGGATACCGGGGAGCTGTTTTTT. Translating it yields CASSDSRDTGELFF.

By share, this clone counts as medium-sized (0.01 to 0.1%). V usage is TRBV29-1 and J usage is TRBJ2-7; 8 nucleotides agree with TRBD2. The V gene's germline CDR1 is SQVTM and CDR2 ANQGSEA. V lost 2 bases and J lost 0; bases outside the gene matches: 3. The CDR3 length is 14 residues. The CDR3 reads CSVERGTSSYEQYF. Written as DNA, the CDR3 is TGCAGCGTTGAAAGGGGGACTAGCTCCTACGAGCAGTACTTC.

V gene TRBV29-1 combines with J gene TRBJ1-1, with a possible D match to TRBD1 (6 bases). The V end was cut by 5 bases, the J end by 0 bases, with 19 bases between. Germline lookup yields CDR1 SQVTM and CDR2 ANQGSEA. The CDR3 consists of 16 residues. The DNA of the CDR3 is TGCAGCGTTCTTCCCCCAGCGGGACACTTGAACACTGAAGCTTTCTTT. Protein sequence: CSVLPPAGHLNTEAFF.

The chain couples TRBV6-5 to TRBJ1-2; D is ambiguous. The V and J ends lost 0 bases and 8 bases respectively, with 16 bases between them. Germline CDR1 is MNHEY and CDR2 is SVGAGI. This CDR3 is 15 amino acids long. In DNA form, the CDR3 reads TGTGCCAGCAGTTACTCGACGAGGGCCAGTGGCGGCTACACCTTC. Protein product: CASSYSTRASGGYTF.

This clone was detected a few times. The chain couples TRBV29-1 to TRBJ2-1; 10 bases align to TRBD1. V lost 6 bases and J lost 4; bases outside the gene matches: 6. Germline values: CDR1 SQVTM, CDR2 ANQGSEA. This CDR3 is 14 amino acids long. The CDR3, as DNA: TGCAGCGTGAAGACAGGGGGCCAGTACAATGAGCAGTTCTTC. It encodes CSVKTGGQYNEQFF.

The chain joins TRBV7-9 to TRBJ1-2; D gene uncertain. V was clipped by 5 bases and J by 3 bases, with 7 bases between them. CDR1 and CDR2 from the germline V gene are SEHNR and FQNEAQ (reference sequence). The length of the CDR3 is 12 residues. CDR3 residues: CASSNRDYGYTF. The CDR3 bases are TGTGCCAGCAGCAACCGGGACTATGGCTACACCTTC.

This chain uses TRBV19 with TRBJ2-2; D uncertain. The CDR3 totals 14 residues. V was trimmed by 7 bases and J by 4 bases, leaving 13 bases between them. CDR1 and CDR2 from the germline V gene are LNHDA and SQIVND (reference sequence). The CDR3 is CASNAVTRTGELFF. The DNA for the CDR3 is TGTGCCAGTAACGCCGTGACGCGCACCGGGGAGCTGTTTTTT.